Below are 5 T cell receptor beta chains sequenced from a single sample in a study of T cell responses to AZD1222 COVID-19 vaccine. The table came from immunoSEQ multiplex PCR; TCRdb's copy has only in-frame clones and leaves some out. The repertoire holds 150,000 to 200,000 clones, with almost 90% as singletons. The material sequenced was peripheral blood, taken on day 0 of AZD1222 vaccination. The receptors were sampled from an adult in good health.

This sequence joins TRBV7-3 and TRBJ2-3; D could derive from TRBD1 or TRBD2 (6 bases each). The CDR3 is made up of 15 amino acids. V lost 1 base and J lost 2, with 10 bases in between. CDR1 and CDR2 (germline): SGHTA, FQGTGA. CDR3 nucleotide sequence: TGTGCCAGCAGCTTAAGGGGGGACACCACAGATACGCAGTATTTT. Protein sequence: CASSLRGDTTDTQYF. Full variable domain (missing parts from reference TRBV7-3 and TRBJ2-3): GAGVSQTPSNKVTEKGKYVELRCDPISGHTALYWYRQSLGQGPEFLIYFQGTGAADDSGLPNDRFFAVRPEGSVSTLKIQRTERGDSAVYLCASSLRGDTTDTQYFGPGTRLTVL.

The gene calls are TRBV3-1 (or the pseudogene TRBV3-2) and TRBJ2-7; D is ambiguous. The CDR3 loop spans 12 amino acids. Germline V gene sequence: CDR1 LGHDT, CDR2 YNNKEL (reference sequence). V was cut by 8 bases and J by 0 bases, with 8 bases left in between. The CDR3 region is CASSGDSYEQYF. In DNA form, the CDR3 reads TGTGCCAGCTCTGGGGACTCCTACGAGCAGTACTTC.

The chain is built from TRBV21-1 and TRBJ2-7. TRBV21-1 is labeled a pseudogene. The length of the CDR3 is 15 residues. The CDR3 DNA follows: TGTGCCAGCAGCAACAGGAGGGGGTGGTCCTACGAGCAGTACTTC. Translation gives CASSNRRGWSYEQYF.

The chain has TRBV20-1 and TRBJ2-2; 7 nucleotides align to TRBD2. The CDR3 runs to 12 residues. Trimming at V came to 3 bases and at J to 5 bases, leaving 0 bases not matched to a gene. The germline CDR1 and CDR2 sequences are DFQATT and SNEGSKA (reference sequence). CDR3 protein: CSASSGTGELFF. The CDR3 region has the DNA TGCAGTGCTAGTAGCGGGACCGGGGAGCTGTTTTTT.

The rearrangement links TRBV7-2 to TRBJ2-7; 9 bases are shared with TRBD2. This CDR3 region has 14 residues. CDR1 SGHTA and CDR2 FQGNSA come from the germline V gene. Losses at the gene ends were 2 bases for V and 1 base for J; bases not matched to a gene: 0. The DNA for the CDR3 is TGTGCCAGCAGCTTAACTAGCGGGTCCTACGAGCAGTACTTC. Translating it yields CASSLTSGSYEQYF.